This entry lists 14 T cell receptor beta chains sequenced from one sample in a study of T cell repertoires in cytomegalovirus infection. TCRdb called the reads again in MiXCR, with one record for every CDR3 protein. This sample has fewer than 300,000 distinct CDR3 sequences, with about 25% found just once. Sequencing was done on a sample of PBMCs. These receptors came from a human donor in good health (CMV status not recorded). Some clones in this sample may be carry-over from other donors' samples.

At least ten counts were recorded for this clonotype. This chain links TRBV7-2 with TRBJ2-1; 8 bases map to TRBD2. CDR1 is SGHTA and CDR2 is FQGNSA in the germline V gene. The CDR3 loop spans 17 amino acids. V gave up 5 bases and J gave up 0 bases; unmatched junction bases: 9. The CDR3 region has the DNA TGTGCCAGCAGCCCCCGGACTAGCCAGAGCTCCTACAATGAGCAGTTCTTC. This codes for CASSPRTSQSSYNEQFF.

This clonotype was seen more than once but under ten times. The gene calls are TRBV7-2 and TRBJ2-5; the D is unclear. Per the germline V gene, CDR1 is SGHTA and CDR2 is FQGNSA. Trimming left V 5 bases short and J 4 bases short, with 5 bases between. The CDR3 length is 11 residues. The CDR3 coding sequence is TGTGCCAGCAGCCGATTAGAGACCCAGTACTTC. Its protein is CASSRLETQYF.

This clonotype was seen more than once but under ten times. In nucleotides, the CDR3 is TGCGCCAGCAGCCAAGAAGTCTCTACTAGCGGGAGAGAGACCCAGTACTTC. Amino acids: CASSQEVSTSGRETQYF. The genes are TRBV4-3 and TRBJ2-5; 11 nucleotides match TRBD2. Losses at the gene ends were 0 bases for V and 4 bases for J; bases not matched to a gene: 7. The germline V gene has CDR1 LGHNA and CDR2 YSLEER. The CDR3 covers 17 residues.

This clonotype was detected a few times. The chain is built from TRBV6-2 or TRBV6-3 and TRBJ1-5; TRBD1 might be the D (5 bases). This CDR3 is built from 14 residues. Germline lookup yields CDR1 MNHEY and CDR2 SVGEGT. V lost 8 bases, J lost 4 bases, and 15 bases lay in between. The CDR3 is CASEFSGGNQPQHF. For the CDR3, the DNA is TGTGCCAGCGAGTTTTCCGGGGGTAATCAGCCCCAGCATTTT.

The genes are TRBV7-2 and TRBJ1-2; tentative D call: TRBD1 (6 bases). Trimming left V 3 bases short and J 4 bases short, with 12 bases between. CDR3 length: 14 residues. Germline loops: CDR1 SGHTA, CDR2 FQGNSA. CDR3 in amino acids: CASSFPGHSYGYTF. DNA for the CDR3: TGTGCCAGCAGCTTTCCGGGACACTCCTATGGCTACACCTTC.

This rearrangement joins TRBV27 to TRBJ1-4, with D possibly being TRBD1 (5 bases). This CDR3 spans 13 amino acids. CDR1 and CDR2 from the germline V gene are MNHEY and SMNVEV (reference sequence). Trimming took 6 bases from V and 9 from J, leaving 14 bases between them. As DNA, the CDR3 is TGTGCCAGCAGACGGGACTGGAATAAAAAACTGTTTTTT. This codes for CASRRDWNKKLFF.

This clonotype was detected many times. The genes are TRBV7-2 and TRBJ1-5; the D gene is possibly TRBD1 (6 bases). V was trimmed by 4 bases and J by 7 bases, leaving 11 bases between them. CDR3 size: 13 residues. The germline CDR1 and CDR2 sequences are SGHTA and FQGNSA. The CDR3 spells CASSSQGLQPQHF. Here the CDR3 DNA reads TGTGCCAGCAGCTCACAGGGTTTGCAGCCCCAGCATTTT.

This clonotype has just a few counts. This rearrangement joins TRBV11-2 to TRBJ1-6; 9 positions agree with TRBD1. The germline gives CDR1 SGHAT, CDR2 FQNNGV. The CDR3 is 14 amino acids. Trimming at V came to 6 bases and at J to 7 bases, leaving 4 bases not matched to a gene. The CDR3 reads CASSLTGGNSPLHF. DNA of the CDR3: TGTGCCAGCAGTCTAACAGGGGGCAATTCACCCCTCCACTTT.

Ten or more counts support this clonotype. The genes are TRBV7-2 and TRBJ1-6; 11 bases line up with TRBD1. Germline V gene lookup returns CDR1 SGHTA and CDR2 FQGNSA. CDR3 length equals 16 residues. The V segment lost 4 bases and the J segment 8 bases; nucleotides outside the gene matches: 7. CDR3 protein: CASSSGQGAWDSPLHF. As DNA, the CDR3 is TGTGCCAGCAGCTCAGGACAGGGGGCTTGGGATTCACCCCTCCACTTT.

This clonotype was observed many times. This rearrangement joins TRBV12-3 or TRBV12-4 to TRBJ2-6; D gene unclear. V shed 8 bases and J shed 0 bases, with 5 bases lying between them. The CDR3 length is 13 residues. The CDR3 DNA reads TGTGCCAGCGGGGTCTCTGGGGCCAACGTCCTGACTTTC. Translation: CASGVSGANVLTF.

V is TRBV20-1 and J is TRBJ2-1, with D possibly matching TRBD2 (5 bases). V lost 0 bases to trimming and J lost 0 bases, with 12 bases between them. Germline CDR1 and CDR2: DFQATT and SNEGSKA (reference sequence). There are 16 residues in the CDR3. The DNA for the CDR3 is TGCAGTGCTAGAGATAGTGCGGAGGCCTCCTACAATGAGCAGTTCTTC. Protein product: CSARDSAEASYNEQFF.

This clonotype was seen at least ten times. V is TRBV7-2 and J is TRBJ2-5, with 10 positions matching TRBD1. The CDR3 is 14 residues long. The germline gives CDR1 SGHTA, CDR2 FQGNSA. The junction had 5 bases not matched to a gene; V was cut back by 5 bases and J by 5 bases. CDR3 amino acids: CASSPRTGGETQYF. DNA of the CDR3: TGTGCCAGCAGCCCCCGGACAGGGGGGGAGACCCAGTACTTC.

The table lists this clonotype with many counts. The chain combines TRBV7-2 with TRBJ2-3; 10 nucleotides align to TRBD2. Trimming cost V 0 bases and J 4 bases; bases outside gene matches: 4. This CDR3 is built from 16 residues. The V gene's germline CDR1 is SGHTA and CDR2 FQGNSA. Here the CDR3 DNA reads TGTGCCAGCAGCTTAGCGGGTCTAGCGGGAGCAGATACGCAGTATTTT. It codes for CASSLAGLAGADTQYF. The complete variable domain, with remaining parts taken from reference TRBV7-2 and TRBJ2-3, reads GAGVSQSPSNKVTEKGKDVELRCDPISGHTALYWYRQSLGQGLEFLIYFQGNSAPDKSGLPSDRFSAERTGGSVSTLTIQRTQQEDSAVYLCASSLAGLAGADTQYFGPGTRLTVL.

The chain employs TRBV6-8 and TRBJ1-1; TRBD1 might be the D (6 bases). CDR1 is MNHGY and CDR2 is SAAAGT in the germline V gene. Trimming cost V 4 bases and J 6 bases, with 12 bases left between them. This CDR3 is built from 13 residues. DNA of the CDR3: TGTGCCAGCAGTTTTGCAGGGGTGGCTGAAGCTTTCTTT. This sequence encodes CASSFAGVAEAFF.